These 25 T cell receptor beta chains came from one sample sequenced in a study of blood T cell repertoires in COVID-19. Assay: immunoSEQ multiplex PCR; the TCRdb copy retains only in-frame clones and omits some. The data show roughly 400,000 clones, more than 80% seen once. Sequenced sample: PBMCs or T cells enriched from blood (not recorded which). The receptors were gathered from a man in his thirties or forties who had recovered from COVID-19.

This chain links TRBV3-1 (or the pseudogene TRBV3-2) with TRBJ1-1; 8 bases match TRBD1. With V trimmed by 2 bases and J by 6 bases, 11 bases remained unmatched. The germline CDR1 and CDR2 sequences are LGHDT and YNNKEL (reference sequence). The CDR3 runs 16 residues. The CDR3 DNA reads TGTGCCAGCAGCCAAATTGGACAGGGAAAGGTGGCTGAAGCTTTCTTT. Its translation is CASSQIGQGKVAEAFF.

The V and J genes are TRBV6-4 and TRBJ2-1; TRBD1 is a possible D gene (5 bases). Germline V gene sequence: CDR1 MRHNA, CDR2 SNTAGT. There are 14 residues in the CDR3. V was pared by 6 bases and J by 7 bases, with 16 bases between. Here the CDR3 DNA reads TGTGCCAGCAGCGGAAAGGGGTCCGGGAATGAGCAGTTCTTC. Encoded protein: CASSGKGSGNEQFF.

The chain joins TRBV11-2 to TRBJ1-1; tentative D call: TRBD1 (6 bases). V lost 5 bases and J 1 base, leaving 20 bases between the germline ends. CDR1 is SGHAT, CDR2 FQNNGV, per germline. CDR3 length equals 17 residues. The CDR3 DNA reads as TGTGCCAGCAGCCAAAGGGGGTTTGGGACAACGAACACTGAAGCTTTCTTT. Translating it yields CASSQRGFGTTNTEAFF.

The rearrangement links TRBV5-1 to TRBJ2-3, with TRBD1 identical over 7 bases. The V gene end was trimmed by 8 bases and the J gene end by 2 bases; junction bases not matched to a gene: 17. This CDR3 has 17 amino acids. Germline values: CDR1 SGHRS, CDR2 YFSETQ. CDR3 nucleotide sequence: TGCGCCAGTAAAACCTCGAGAGCGACAGGGCCCACAGATACGCAGTATTTT. Its protein is CASKTSRATGPTDTQYF.

The rearrangement uses TRBV5-1 and TRBJ2-2; 8 bases map to TRBD1. V lost 0 bases, J lost 3 bases, and 1 base stayed unmatched. Germline V gene lookup returns CDR1 SGHRS and CDR2 YFSETQ. The CDR3 length is 15 residues. CDR3 coding DNA: TGCGCCAGCAGCTTGGGACAGGGGTACACCGGGGAGCTGTTTTTT. As protein: CASSLGQGYTGELFF.

This chain uses TRBV10-1 with TRBJ1-1; a possible D gene is TRBD1 (6 bases). From germline, CDR1 is WNHNN and CDR2 SYGVQD (reference sequence). Trimming stripped 3 bases from V and 1 base from J, with 12 bases between. This CDR3 has 15 amino acids. This chain's CDR3 is CASSEYGGPNTEAFF. The CDR3 coding sequence is TGCGCCAGCAGTGAATACGGGGGGCCGAACACTGAAGCTTTCTTT.

This sequence joins TRBV27 and TRBJ2-1, with D perhaps matching TRBD1 (7 bases). CDR1 and CDR2 (germline): MNHEY, SMNVEV (reference sequence). V was pared by 3 bases and J by 10 bases, with 16 bases between. CDR3 length: 14 amino acids. The CDR3 DNA sequence: TGTGCCAGCAGTTTGGGACAGACTACTAGCGAGCAGTTCTTC. It codes for CASSLGQTTSEQFF.

The V gene is TRBV18, the J gene TRBJ2-7; a weak D match, TRBD1 (6 bases). CDR3 length: 13 residues. Trimming took off 6 bases at V and 5 bases at J, with 14 bases between the two ends. Germline CDR1 reads KGHSH; CDR2 reads LQKENI. CDR3 coding DNA: TGTGCCAGCTCCCCGACAGGAGGCCACGAGCAGTACTTC. Translation: CASSPTGGHEQYF.

V gene TRBV5-4 combines with J gene TRBJ1-2, with 8 positions matching TRBD1. J was trimmed by 8 bases and V by 5 bases; bases with no gene match: 11. CDR3 size: 14 residues. CDR1 is SGHNT, CDR2 YYREEE, per germline (reference sequence). CDR3 sequence reads: CASRPTGAQWGYTF. CDR3 in DNA: TGTGCCAGCAGACCGACAGGGGCCCAATGGGGCTACACCTTC.

The chain recombines TRBV19 with TRBJ2-1; D is unresolved. The germline CDR1 and CDR2 sequences are LNHDA and SQIVND (reference sequence). Trimming took off 3 bases at V and 0 bases at J, with 12 bases between the two ends. This CDR3 has 16 residues. The CDR3 sequence is CASSIHMTSSYNEQFF. CDR3 in DNA: TGTGCCAGTAGTATCCATATGACAAGCTCCTACAATGAGCAGTTCTTC.

The chain has TRBV28 and TRBJ2-7; the match to TRBD2 covers 10 bases. Germline V gene lookup returns CDR1 MDHEN and CDR2 SYDVKM. V lost 3 bases, J lost 2 bases, and 4 bases stayed unmatched. This CDR3 contains 15 residues. The CDR3 bases are TGTGCCAGCAGTTTCAGCCTAGCGGGAGCCTACGAGCAGTACTTC. Its translation: CASSFSLAGAYEQYF.

The chain couples TRBV7-9 to TRBJ2-1, with TRBD2 matching 7 bases. J was trimmed by 9 bases and V by 5 bases; bases with no gene match: 19. The CDR3 consists of 17 residues. Germline assignment: CDR1 SEHNR and CDR2 FQNEAQ (reference sequence). In DNA form, the CDR3 reads TGTGCCAGCAGCCAATTCGGACTAGAAAGTAGTGGTGGTGAGCAGTTCTTC. Its protein product is CASSQFGLESSGGEQFF.

The V call is TRBV30, the J call TRBJ2-3; 7 nucleotides line up with TRBD2. Per the germline V gene, CDR1 is GTSNPN and CDR2 is SVGIG (reference sequence). The CDR3 length is 17 residues. Trimming removed 4 bases from V and 0 bases from J; junction bases left unmatched: 13. The chain's CDR3 is CAWKLRWDYHSTDTQYF. The CDR3 DNA sequence: TGTGCCTGGAAGTTACGTTGGGACTACCATAGCACAGATACGCAGTATTTT.

This rearrangement joins TRBV7-9 to TRBJ1-5; possible D gene TRBD1, 6 bases. V shed 11 bases and J shed 8 bases, with 19 bases lying between them. The CDR3 runs to 13 residues. Germline V gives CDR1 SEHNR, CDR2 FQNEAQ (reference sequence). CDR3: CAGETGDGEPQHF. The CDR3, as DNA: TGTGCCGGGGAGACAGGCGACGGGGAGCCCCAGCATTTT.

This rearrangement joins TRBV28 to TRBJ1-3; no clear D gene. V gave up 5 bases and J gave up 0 bases, with 23 bases separating them. This CDR3 comprises 19 residues. Per the germline V gene, CDR1 is MDHEN and CDR2 is SYDVKM. The CDR3 region has the DNA TGTGCCAGCAGTACTCGTGTCGGCGGCGCGCCTCACTCTGGAAACACCATATATTTT. The encoded protein is CASSTRVGGAPHSGNTIYF.

The rearrangement joins TRBV4-2 to TRBJ1-4, with D unresolved. Trimming left V 1 base short and J 4 bases short, with 4 bases between. This CDR3 has 13 amino acids. CDR1 is LGHNA and CDR2 is YNFKEQ in the germline V gene. Here the CDR3 DNA reads TGTGCCAGCAGCCAAGTCAGTAATGAAAAACTGTTTTTT. It translates to CASSQVSNEKLFF.

This clone showed up just a few times. The V and J genes are TRBV4-1 and TRBJ2-5; 8 bases are shared with TRBD2. This CDR3 comprises 16 residues. The germline V gene encodes CDR1 MGHRA and CDR2 YSYEKL. Trimming cost V 0 bases and J 5 bases; bases outside gene matches: 8. The CDR3: CASSQEPAGVWETQYF. In DNA, the CDR3 is TGCGCCAGCAGCCAAGAACCAGCGGGAGTATGGGAGACCCAGTACTTC.

This rearrangement joins TRBV19 to TRBJ2-3, with unresolved D. V dropped 3 bases and J dropped 0 bases, with 4 bases sitting between them. CDR1 and CDR2 from the germline V gene are LNHDA and SQIVND (reference sequence). This CDR3 contains 13 residues. DNA for the CDR3: TGTGCCAGTAGTATGCAGAGCACAGATACGCAGTATTTT. Its translation: CASSMQSTDTQYF.

The genes are TRBV5-4 and TRBJ2-7; D unresolved. V was pared by 1 base and J by 3 bases, with 8 bases between. In germline, CDR1 is SGHNT, CDR2 YYREEE (reference sequence). The CDR3 is 13 residues long. As DNA, the CDR3 is TGTGCCAGCAGCTTGAACGTCGGCTACGAGCAGTACTTC. This translates into CASSLNVGYEQYF.

V gene TRBV30 combines with J gene TRBJ1-1, with D perhaps TRBD1 (5 bases). The CDR3 covers 12 residues. The germline V and J ends were trimmed by 3 bases and 7 bases, with 12 bases remaining between them. Germline assignment: CDR1 GTSNPN and CDR2 SVGIG (reference sequence). CDR3 sequence reads: CAWREGPNEAFF. DNA of the CDR3: TGTGCCTGGAGGGAGGGACCGAATGAAGCTTTCTTT.

CDR3 DNA sequence: TGCGCCAGCAGCTTGACAGGGGATTATGAAAAACTGTTTTTT. Translation: CASSLTGDYEKLFF. The gene calls are TRBV5-1 and TRBJ1-4, with 7 bases aligning to TRBD1. Germline values: CDR1 SGHRS, CDR2 YFSETQ. Trimming took 1 base from V and 6 from J; bases not matched to a gene: 3. The CDR3 extends over 14 amino acids.

In DNA form, the CDR3 reads TGCGCCAGCAGCCTAAACGGAGCGGGGGACTTTTACGAGCAGTACTTC. It yields the protein CASSLNGAGDFYEQYF. J is TRBJ2-7 and V is TRBV5-1; 8 bases map to TRBD2. The CDR3 runs 16 residues. Losses at the gene ends were 4 bases for V and 4 bases for J; bases not matched to a gene: 13. CDR1 and CDR2 (germline): SGHRS, YFSETQ.

The chain links TRBV6-2 or TRBV6-3 to TRBJ1-2; the match to TRBD1 covers 9 bases. After removal of 4 bases from V and 2 bases from J, the junction contained 5 bases not matched to a gene. Germline V lookup: CDR1 MNHEY, CDR2 SVGEGT. This CDR3 region has 15 residues. DNA for the CDR3: TGTGCCAGCAGTTCCTGGGGGACAGGGAACTATGGCTACACCTTC. Encoded protein: CASSSWGTGNYGYTF.

V gene TRBV5-4 combines with J gene TRBJ2-3, with 7 bases identical to TRBD1. Trimming removed 1 base from V and 1 base from J; junction bases left unmatched: 3. The CDR3 contains 15 residues. Germline V CDR1 and CDR2: SGHNT, YYREEE (reference sequence). CDR3 in DNA: TGTGCCAGCAGCTTGTCTGGACAGGGCACAGATACGCAGTATTTT. It translates to CASSLSGQGTDTQYF.

With regard to this clone: At the DNA level, this CDR3 is encoded by other sequences in the same sample as well. V is TRBV5-1 and J is TRBJ2-1, with TRBD1 as a possible D gene (6 bases). This CDR3 contains 13 residues. Germline CDR1 is SGHRS and CDR2 is YFSETQ. The germline V and J ends were trimmed by 0 bases and 6 bases, with 7 bases remaining between them. The CDR3 loop is CASSLEQGNEQFF. DNA for the CDR3: TGCGCCAGCAGCTTGGAACAGGGCAATGAGCAGTTCTTC.